The 3 T cell receptor beta chains listed next were all sequenced from one sample in a study of blood T cell repertoires in COVID-19. Profiling relied on immunoSEQ multiplex PCR, and the TCRdb table lists in-frame clones only, not all of them. The sample consists of 68,000 or so clones, roughly 82% of them appearing once. Sequences were obtained from peripheral blood. The source of these receptors is a human donor in a cohort sampled during active COVID-19.

This rearrangement joins TRBV28 to TRBJ2-7, with 8 bases that match TRBD1. Per the germline V gene, CDR1 is MDHEN and CDR2 is SYDVKM. The CDR3 sequence is 12 residues long. V trimming: 3 bases; J trimming: 9 bases; junction bases outside the gene matches: 4. The DNA for the CDR3 is TGTGCCAGCAGTTTTTACGGACAGGGGCAGTACTTC. Translated, it gives CASSFYGQGQYF.

The chain has TRBV18 and TRBJ2-7; D perhaps matches TRBD1 (6 bases). V lost 9 bases and J lost 2, with 14 bases in between. CDR3 length: 13 amino acids. In germline, CDR1 is KGHSH, CDR2 LQKENI. CDR3 amino acids: CASCRGGPYEQYF. CDR3 DNA sequence: TGTGCCAGTTGCAGAGGGGGACCCTACGAGCAGTACTTC. Supplemented by reference TRBV18 and TRBJ2-7, the full variable domain reads NAGVMQNPRHLVRRRGQEARLRCSPMKGHSHVYWYRQLPEEGLKFMVYLQKENIIDESGMPKERFSAEFPKEGPSILRIQQVVRGDSAAYFCASCRGGPYEQYFGPGTRLTVT.

The gene calls are TRBV19 and TRBJ2-6; D unclear. V shed 5 bases and J shed 0 bases, with 11 bases lying between them. This CDR3 is 16 amino acids long. Germline values: CDR1 LNHDA, CDR2 SQIVND (reference sequence). Written as DNA, the CDR3 is TGTGCCAGTAGTGCCGGGTCCTACTCTGGGGCCAACGTCCTGACTTTC. Its protein is CASSAGSYSGANVLTF.